The 26 T cell receptor beta chains in this list originate from one sample, sequenced in a study of radiotherapy plus CTLA-4 blockade in lung cancer. Clones were read by immunoSEQ multiplex PCR, and TCRdb kept only the in-frame ones, dropping some. This sample has approximately 78,000 clones, with around 82% found just once. Source: peripheral blood, taken from a patient treated with radiotherapy plus ipilimumab. The receptors were gathered from a human donor with non-small cell lung cancer who had a complete response to radiotherapy plus ipilimumab.

Only a few counts were recorded for this clone. DNA of the CDR3: TGTGCCAGCAGTCCCAACGTGGGCAATCAGCCCCAGCATTTT. Protein product: CASSPNVGNQPQHF. The rearrangement links TRBV27 to TRBJ1-5; unclear D gene. The CDR3 sequence is 14 residues long. Trimming removed 5 bases at V and 2 bases at J, with 10 bases between. In germline, CDR1 is MNHEY, CDR2 SMNVEV (reference sequence).

The chain employs TRBV30 and TRBJ2-7, with D unclear. The V end lost 0 bases, the J end lost 4 bases, and 10 bases lay between the germline ends. There are 13 residues in the CDR3. Germline CDR1 and CDR2: GTSNPN and SVGIG (reference sequence). CDR3 nucleotide sequence: TGTGCCTGGAGTGTTAACAGAATTTACGAGCAGTACTTC. Translating it yields CAWSVNRIYEQYF.

The V call is TRBV30, the J call TRBJ2-3; 7 nucleotides align to TRBD2. The CDR3 covers 14 residues. Unmatched junction bases numbered 1, after V lost 1 base and J lost 0 bases. Per germline, CDR1 GTSNPN and CDR2 SVGIG (reference sequence). The CDR3 reads CAWSGRESTDTQYF. The CDR3, as DNA: TGTGCCTGGAGTGGGCGGGAGAGCACAGATACGCAGTATTTT.

This chain uses TRBV6-5 with TRBJ2-1, with D unresolved. The CDR3 covers 14 residues. The V end lost 7 bases, the J end lost 6 bases, and 16 bases lay between the germline ends. Germline CDR1 MNHEY, CDR2 SVGAGI. CDR3 residues: CASTGGPEANEQFF. The CDR3 nucleotides are TGTGCCAGCACGGGCGGACCCGAGGCCAATGAGCAGTTCTTC.

The chain has TRBV5-1 and TRBJ2-2, with D unclear. Germline V CDR1 and CDR2: SGHRS, YFSETQ. This CDR3 spans 16 amino acids. The germline V and J ends were trimmed by 3 bases and 2 bases, with 14 bases remaining between them. The CDR3 bases are TGCGCCAGCAGCTACACCGACACGATAAACACCGGGGAGCTGTTTTTT. Translating gives CASSYTDTINTGELFF.

This clone was detected once. V usage is TRBV25-1 and J usage is TRBJ2-1; TRBD2 aligns across 11 bases. V was pared by 1 base and J by 9 bases, with 5 bases of the junction left unmatched. CDR3 length: 15 residues. Per germline, CDR1 MGHDK and CDR2 SYGVNS. This chain's CDR3 is CASSESRLAGSEQFF. The CDR3 DNA reads TGTGCCAGCAGTGAATCGAGACTAGCGGGAAGTGAGCAGTTCTTC.

The chain has TRBV2 and TRBJ2-2; no reliable D call. The length of the CDR3 is 13 residues. The V and J ends lost 7 bases and 8 bases respectively, with 14 bases between them. Germline CDR1 is SNHLY and CDR2 is FYNNEI. In DNA, the CDR3 is TGTGCCAGCAACACGGGCCCCCAAGGGGAGCTGTTTTTT. It yields the protein CASNTGPQGELFF.

The V call is TRBV19, the J call TRBJ2-2, with D maybe TRBD2 (5 bases). V lost 11 bases to trimming and J lost 5 bases, with 15 bases between them. The CDR3 runs to 13 residues. Germline CDR1 reads LNHDA; CDR2 reads SQIVND (reference sequence). The DNA for the CDR3 is TGTGCCTCACTAGGGTATAGGACCGGGGAGCTGTTTTTT. This gives the protein CASLGYRTGELFF.

The J gene is TRBJ2-1, the V gene TRBV9; D call uncertain. The ends were cut back, 1 base at V and 9 bases at J, with 11 bases in the middle. This CDR3 is built from 13 residues. Germline-derived CDR1 and CDR2 are SGDLS and YYNGEE. The CDR3 bases are TGTGCCAGCAGCGTACTCGTAGGCGGTGAGCAGTTCTTC. As protein: CASSVLVGGEQFF.

This sequence joins TRBV19 and TRBJ1-5; 7 bases align to TRBD1. J was trimmed by 7 bases and V by 4 bases; bases with no gene match: 4. The length of the CDR3 is 13 residues. Germline-derived CDR1 and CDR2 are LNHDA and SQIVND (reference sequence). The CDR3 here is CASSTQGEQPQHF. The CDR3 nucleotides are TGTGCCAGTAGTACCCAGGGGGAACAGCCCCAGCATTTT.

The chain couples TRBV19 to TRBJ2-1, with 9 bases fitting TRBD1. Germline V gene data show CDR1 as LNHDA and CDR2 as SQIVND (reference sequence). This CDR3 is built from 15 residues. Trimming removed 9 bases from V and 8 bases from J; junction bases left unmatched: 14. The CDR3 nucleotides read TGTGCCAGCTCACCCACGGGACAGGGTCGCGATGAGCAGTTCTTC. This sequence encodes CASSPTGQGRDEQFF. Full variable domain (remainder filled in from reference TRBV19 and TRBJ2-1): DGGITQSPKYLFRKEGQNVTLSCEQNLNHDAMYWYRQDPGQGLRLIYYSQIVNDFQKGDIAEGYSVSREKKESFPLTVTSAQKNPTAFYLCASSPTGQGRDEQFFGPGTRLTVL.

In this sample, this clone turned up once. This chain uses TRBV6-1 with TRBJ1-1, with no clear D. The germline V gene encodes CDR1 MNHNS and CDR2 SASEGT. Trimming cost V 1 base and J 2 bases, with 8 bases left between them. The CDR3 has 14 residues. This CDR3 is CASSEVVLNTEAFF. DNA for the CDR3: TGTGCCAGCAGTGAAGTAGTCCTCAACACTGAAGCTTTCTTT.

The chain joins TRBV7-8 to TRBJ1-6, with TRBD1 as a possible D gene (5 bases). Per the germline V gene, CDR1 is SGHVS and CDR2 is FQNEAQ. The CDR3 has 16 residues. The germline V and J ends were trimmed by 5 bases and 0 bases, with 11 bases remaining between them. In nucleotides, the CDR3 is TGTGCCAGCAGCCCCGGGGGGAGCTCCTATAATTCACCCCTCCACTTT. Amino acids: CASSPGGSSYNSPLHF.

J is TRBJ1-2 and V is TRBV7-9, with 7 bases identical to TRBD1. CDR3 length: 14 residues. Germline V CDR1 and CDR2: SEHNR, FQNEAQ (reference sequence). Germline trimming cut 5 bases from V and 4 bases from J; bases unmatched to any gene: 7. The CDR3 spells CASSGVGQFYGYTF. CDR3 nucleotides: TGTGCCAGCAGCGGTGTGGGACAGTTCTATGGCTACACCTTC.

V gene TRBV18 combines with J gene TRBJ1-1; the match to TRBD1 covers 7 bases. V dropped 3 bases and J dropped 0; count of bases not matched to a gene: 1. The CDR3 is 14 amino acids. Germline V gene sequence: CDR1 KGHSH, CDR2 LQKENI. CDR3 region: CASSPGQMNTEAFF. The CDR3 DNA reads TGTGCCAGCTCACCGGGACAGATGAACACTGAAGCTTTCTTT.

This clone was observed once. The chain uses TRBV7-9 and TRBJ1-2; D possibly corresponds to TRBD1 (6 bases). The V end was cut by 0 bases, the J end by 6 bases, with 11 bases between. Germline assignment: CDR1 SEHNR and CDR2 FQNEAQ (reference sequence). CDR3 length equals 14 residues. This chain's CDR3 is CASSLAGQYDGYTF. Written as DNA, the CDR3 is TGTGCCAGCAGCTTAGCGGGACAATATGATGGCTACACCTTC.

This CDR3 is CASTQGGGETEAFF. The CDR3, as DNA: TGTGCCAGCACCCAGGGGGGTGGGGAGACTGAAGCTTTCTTT. V and J are TRBV2 and TRBJ1-1; TRBD1 aligns across 7 bases. CDR3 length equals 14 residues. With 7 bases clipped from V and 5 bases from J, the junction kept 10 bases outside the gene matches. The germline V gene encodes CDR1 SNHLY and CDR2 FYNNEI.

This clone was recorded a few times. The J gene is TRBJ2-2, the V gene TRBV29-1; no definite D call. The CDR3 runs 12 residues. CDR1 is SQVTM and CDR2 is ANQGSEA in the germline V gene. V dropped 4 bases and J dropped 1 base, with 4 bases sitting between them. The CDR3 loop reads CSVAVNTGELFF. CDR3 DNA sequence: TGCAGCGTTGCGGTGAACACCGGGGAGCTGTTTTTT.

J is TRBJ2-3 and V is TRBV6-1; D not certain. V was cut by 8 bases and J by 2 bases, with 17 bases left in between. Germline V gene lookup returns CDR1 MNHNS and CDR2 SASEGT. CDR3 length: 15 residues. CDR3 amino acids: CASGVGTTYTDTQYF. The CDR3 DNA is TGTGCCAGCGGGGTCGGAACTACCTACACAGATACGCAGTATTTT.

V and J are TRBV9 and TRBJ2-5, with D unresolved. V shed 0 bases and J shed 0 bases, with 9 bases lying between them. Germline CDR1 and CDR2: SGDLS and YYNGEE. CDR3 length equals 15 residues. The CDR3 loop is CASSVVGSHQETQYF. The CDR3 region has the DNA TGTGCCAGCAGCGTAGTGGGTAGTCACCAAGAGACCCAGTACTTC.

The rearrangement links TRBV10-1 to TRBJ1-5; D remains ambiguous. The length of the CDR3 is 13 residues. V shed 3 bases and J shed 0 bases, with 3 bases lying between them. Germline assignment: CDR1 WNHNN and CDR2 SYGVQD (reference sequence). The CDR3 DNA sequence: TGCGCCAGCAGTGATGATAGCAATCAGCCCCAGCATTTT. Its protein product is CASSDDSNQPQHF.

This clone has only a few counts. The genes are TRBV7-9 and TRBJ1-6; D is undetermined. Trimming shortened V by 1 base and J by 7 bases, and 8 bases separated the two germline ends. Germline CDR1 SEHNR, CDR2 FQNEAQ (reference sequence). The CDR3 spans 14 residues. In DNA, the CDR3 is TGTGCCAGCAGCTTAGGGACTGAGAATTCACCCCTCCACTTT. Translated: CASSLGTENSPLHF.

V gene TRBV4-3 combines with J gene TRBJ2-7; 8 bases match TRBD2. The CDR3 covers 19 residues. J lost 6 bases, V lost 1 base, and 20 bases had no gene match. Germline values: CDR1 LGHNA, CDR2 YSLEER. CDR3 sequence reads: CASSQVPGRGSSGYGEQYF. The CDR3 DNA follows: TGCGCCAGCAGCCAAGTCCCCGGGAGGGGCTCCTCAGGGTATGGCGAGCAGTACTTC.

V usage is TRBV19 and J usage is TRBJ1-1; a weak D match, TRBD1 (5 bases). CDR3 size: 17 residues. Between the trimmed V and J ends, which lost 3 bases and 1 base, there was a span of 18 bases. The V gene's germline CDR1 is LNHDA and CDR2 SQIVND (reference sequence). In DNA, the CDR3 is TGTGCCAGTAGTATTCTAACAGGTCCAGGATCGAACACTGAAGCTTTCTTT. Amino acids: CASSILTGPGSNTEAFF. Variable domain in full (rest from reference TRBV19 and TRBJ1-1): DGGITQSPKYLFRKEGQNVTLSCEQNLNHDAMYWYRQDPGQGLRLIYYSQIVNDFQKGDIAEGYSVSREKKESFPLTVTSAQKNPTAFYLCASSILTGPGSNTEAFFGQGTRLTVV.

For the CDR3, the DNA is TGCGCCAGCAGCTCCCGGGACTCAACCTACGAGCAGTACTTC. It encodes CASSSRDSTYEQYF. V gene TRBV5-1 combines with J gene TRBJ2-7, with D possibly TRBD2 on 6 matching bases. Germline V gives CDR1 SGHRS, CDR2 YFSETQ. The CDR3 contains 14 residues. The ends were cut back, 3 bases at V and 2 bases at J, with 12 bases in the middle.

V usage is TRBV4-1 and J usage is TRBJ1-4, with 8 positions matching TRBD1. The CDR3 is 15 residues long. Germline lookup yields CDR1 MGHRA and CDR2 YSYEKL. Trimming cost V 6 bases and J 3 bases; bases outside gene matches: 6. The CDR3 reads CASRQTGGPNEKLFF. The CDR3, as DNA: TGCGCCAGCAGGCAAACAGGGGGTCCTAATGAAAAACTGTTTTTT.